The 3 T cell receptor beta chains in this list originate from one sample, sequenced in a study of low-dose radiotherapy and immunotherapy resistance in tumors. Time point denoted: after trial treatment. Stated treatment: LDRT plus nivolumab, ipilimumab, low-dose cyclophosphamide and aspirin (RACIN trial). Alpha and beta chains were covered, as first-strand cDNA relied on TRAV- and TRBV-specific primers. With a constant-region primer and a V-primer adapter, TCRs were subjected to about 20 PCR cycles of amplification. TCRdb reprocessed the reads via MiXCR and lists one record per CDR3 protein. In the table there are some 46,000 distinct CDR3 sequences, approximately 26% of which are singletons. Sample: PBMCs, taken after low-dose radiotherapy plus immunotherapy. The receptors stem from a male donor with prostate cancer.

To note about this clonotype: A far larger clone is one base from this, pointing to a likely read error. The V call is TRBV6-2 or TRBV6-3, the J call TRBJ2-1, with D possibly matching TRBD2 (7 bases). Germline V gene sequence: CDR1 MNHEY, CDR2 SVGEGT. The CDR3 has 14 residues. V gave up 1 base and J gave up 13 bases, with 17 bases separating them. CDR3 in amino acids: CASSYYEGGGTQFF. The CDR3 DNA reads TGTGCCAGCAGTTACTACGAGGGAGGGGGGACCCAGTTCTTC.

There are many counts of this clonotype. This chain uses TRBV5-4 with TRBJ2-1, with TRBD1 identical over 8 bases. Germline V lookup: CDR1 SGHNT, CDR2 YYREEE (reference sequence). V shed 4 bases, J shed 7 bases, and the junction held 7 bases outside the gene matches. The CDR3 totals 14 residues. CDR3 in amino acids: CASSEQGGLNEQFF. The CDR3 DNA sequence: TGTGCCAGCAGCGAACAGGGGGGATTGAATGAGCAGTTCTTC.

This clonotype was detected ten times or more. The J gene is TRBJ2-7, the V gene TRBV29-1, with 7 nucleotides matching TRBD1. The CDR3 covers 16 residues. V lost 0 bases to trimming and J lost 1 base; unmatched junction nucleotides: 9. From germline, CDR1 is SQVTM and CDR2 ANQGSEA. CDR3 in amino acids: CSVEEGWGQSSYEQYF. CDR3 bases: TGCAGCGTTGAAGAAGGTTGGGGACAGAGTTCCTACGAGCAGTACTTC.